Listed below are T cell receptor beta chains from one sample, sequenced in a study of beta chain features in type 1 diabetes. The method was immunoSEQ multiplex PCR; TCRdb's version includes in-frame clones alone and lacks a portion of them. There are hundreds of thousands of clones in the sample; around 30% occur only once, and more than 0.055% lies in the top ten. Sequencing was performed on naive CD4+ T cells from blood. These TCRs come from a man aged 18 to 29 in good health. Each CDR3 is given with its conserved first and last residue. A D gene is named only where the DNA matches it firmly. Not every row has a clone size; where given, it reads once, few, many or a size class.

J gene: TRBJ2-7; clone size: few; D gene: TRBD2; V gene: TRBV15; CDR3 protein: CATSRDDGGRYEQYF; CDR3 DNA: TGTGCCACCAGCAGAGATGACGGGGGGAGGTACGAGCAGTACTTC
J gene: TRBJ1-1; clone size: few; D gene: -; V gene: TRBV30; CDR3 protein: CAWSRVSSGKTEAFF; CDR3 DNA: TGTGCCTGGAGTCGAGTATCCTCGGGGAAGACTGAAGCTTTCTTT
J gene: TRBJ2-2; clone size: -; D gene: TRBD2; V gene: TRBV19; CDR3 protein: CASSIREGTTGELFF; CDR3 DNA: TGTGCCAGTAGTATCCGGGAGGGAACCACCGGGGAGCTGTTTTTT
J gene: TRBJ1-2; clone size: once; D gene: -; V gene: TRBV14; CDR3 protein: CASSQVAGRSYGYTF; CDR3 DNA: TGTGCCAGCAGCCAAGTGGCAGGGAGAAGCTATGGCTACACCTTC
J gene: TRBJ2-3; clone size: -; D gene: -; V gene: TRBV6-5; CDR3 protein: CASSYSLLGDTQYF; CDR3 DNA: TGTGCCAGCAGTTACTCCCTTCTGGGAGATACGCAGTATTTT
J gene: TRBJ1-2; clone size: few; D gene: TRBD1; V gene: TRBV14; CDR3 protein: CASSHAGTDGYTF; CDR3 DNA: TGTGCCAGCAGCCACGCAGGGACAGATGGCTACACCTTC
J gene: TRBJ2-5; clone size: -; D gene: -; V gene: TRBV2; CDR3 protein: CASGGIEETQYF; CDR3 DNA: TGTGCCAGCGGCGGAATAGAAGAGACCCAGTACTTC
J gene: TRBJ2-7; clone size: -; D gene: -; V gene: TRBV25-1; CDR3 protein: CATGTSAGLREQYF; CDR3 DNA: TGTGCCACCGGAACTTCGGCGGGATTGAGGGAGCAGTACTTC
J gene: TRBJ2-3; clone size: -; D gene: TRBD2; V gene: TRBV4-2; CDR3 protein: CASSQDWTGGPGATDTQYF; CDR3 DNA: TGTGCCAGCAGCCAAGATTGGACGGGAGGGCCAGGGGCCACAGATACGCAGTATTTT
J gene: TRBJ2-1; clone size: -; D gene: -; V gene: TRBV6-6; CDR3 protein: CASSYFPEYNEQFF; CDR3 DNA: TGTGCCAGCAGTTACTTCCCGGAGTACAATGAGCAGTTCTTC
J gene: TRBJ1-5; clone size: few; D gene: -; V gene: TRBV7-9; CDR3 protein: CASSFDGISNQPQHF; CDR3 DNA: TGTGCCAGCAGCTTTGACGGGATTAGCAATCAGCCCCAGCATTTT
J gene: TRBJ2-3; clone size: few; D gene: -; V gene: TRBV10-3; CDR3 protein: CAISESRDTQYF; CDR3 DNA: TGTGCCATCAGTGAGTCCCGGGATACGCAGTATTTT
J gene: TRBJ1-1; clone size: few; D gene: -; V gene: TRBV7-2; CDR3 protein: CASSSLMGLTAFF; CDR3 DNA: TGTGCCAGCAGCTCCCTAATGGGGCTGACAGCTTTCTTT
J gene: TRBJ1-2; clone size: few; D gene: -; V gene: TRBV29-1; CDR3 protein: CSVNTGTGTYGYTF; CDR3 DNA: TGCAGCGTTAACACCGGGACCGGAACCTATGGCTACACCTTC
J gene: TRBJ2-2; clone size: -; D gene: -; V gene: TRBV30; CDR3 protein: CAWSVVATTGELFF; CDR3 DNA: TGTGCCTGGAGTGTAGTCGCTACCACCGGGGAGCTGTTTTTT
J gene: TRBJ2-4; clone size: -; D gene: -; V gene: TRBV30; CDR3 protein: CAWSDPAGPKNIQYF; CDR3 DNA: TGTGCCTGGAGCGACCCGGCTGGGCCCAAAAACATTCAGTACTTC
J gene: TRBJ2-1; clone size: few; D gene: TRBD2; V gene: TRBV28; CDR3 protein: CASSFQGFPTSGRPYNEQFF; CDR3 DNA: TGTGCCAGCAGTTTCCAAGGTTTTCCGACTAGCGGGAGGCCGTACAATGAGCAGTTCTTC
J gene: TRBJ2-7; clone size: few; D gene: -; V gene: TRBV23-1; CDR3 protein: CASSQQDAYEQYF; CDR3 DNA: TGCGCCAGCAGTCAGCAGGACGCATACGAGCAGTACTTC
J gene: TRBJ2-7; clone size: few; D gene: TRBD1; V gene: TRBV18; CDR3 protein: CASSQGQGPYEQYF; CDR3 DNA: TGTGCCAGCTCACAAGGACAGGGCCCCTACGAGCAGTACTTC
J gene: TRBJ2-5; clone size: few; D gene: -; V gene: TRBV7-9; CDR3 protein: CASSETAYQETQYF; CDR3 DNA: TGTGCCAGCAGCGAGACAGCGTACCAAGAGACCCAGTACTTC
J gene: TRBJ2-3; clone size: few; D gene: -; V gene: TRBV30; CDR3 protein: CAWGTGWGPDTQYF; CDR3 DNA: TGTGCCTGGGGAACAGGATGGGGCCCAGATACGCAGTATTTT
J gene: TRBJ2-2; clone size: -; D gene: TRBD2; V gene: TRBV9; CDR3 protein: CASSVAGRAWDGELFF; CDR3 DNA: TGTGCCAGCAGCGTAGCCGGGAGGGCCTGGGACGGGGAGCTGTTTTTT
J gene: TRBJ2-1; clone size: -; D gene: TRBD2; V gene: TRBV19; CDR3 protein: CASSLTRSGNEQFF; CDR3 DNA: TGTGCCAGTAGCCTCACCCGTAGCGGGAATGAGCAGTTCTTC
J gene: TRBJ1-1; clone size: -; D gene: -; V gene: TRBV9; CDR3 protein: CASSVGDLNTEAFF; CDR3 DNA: TGTGCCAGCAGCGTAGGTGACCTTAACACTGAAGCTTTCTTT
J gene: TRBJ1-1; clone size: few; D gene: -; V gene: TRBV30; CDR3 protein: CAWSVRRAGTEAFF; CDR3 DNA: TGTGCCTGGAGTGTTAGACGGGCGGGGACTGAAGCTTTCTTT